These T cell receptor beta chains were read from a single sample in a study of T cell responses to AZD1222 COVID-19 vaccine. Sequenced by immunoSEQ multiplex PCR; TCRdb stores in-frame clones only, minus some. The sample has 150,000 to 200,000 clones; 75% to 90% are singletons. Sequencing used peripheral blood, obtained on day 0 of AZD1222 vaccination. The receptors shown here come from an adult in good health. CDR3s leave out the opening cysteine and the closing phenylalanine or tryptophan.

V,J,CDR3
TRBV10-3,TRBJ2-1,AISESGLAGGEGEQF
TRBV6-5,TRBJ1-2,ASSYQASNYGYT
TRBV30,TRBJ2-1,AWRAGTYSYNEQF
TRBV7-9,TRBJ2-3,ASSLDFGRTGTTDTQY
TRBV9,TRBJ2-1,ASSGVSGSNEQF
TRBV6-2/TRBV6-3,TRBJ2-7,ASSYKTGGYEQY
TRBV4-1,TRBJ1-1,ASSQGRALNTEAF
TRBV5-6,TRBJ2-7,ASSKTRDREAYEQY
TRBV12-3/TRBV12-4,TRBJ1-2,ASKQGPTYGYT
TRBV25-1,TRBJ1-1,ASSEYRAEYTEAF
TRBV2,TRBJ1-3,ASTEQGSGNTIY
TRBV6-5,TRBJ1-1,ASSYSNRPRNTEAF
TRBV4-3,TRBJ1-4,ASSRLGQGESEKLF
TRBV28,TRBJ1-2,ASTLGAILHEGYT
TRBV19,TRBJ1-5,ASGIGDQPQH
TRBV11-2,TRBJ2-7,ASSPQPGGGYEQY
TRBV18,TRBJ2-7,ASSSTGGSYEQY
TRBV29-1,TRBJ2-2,STGQGGTGELF
TRBV28,TRBJ1-5,ASRHLDRSNQPQH
TRBV24-1,TRBJ2-1,ATSDFSLGENEQF
TRBV27,TRBJ1-2,ASREYRGPYGYT
TRBV6-2/TRBV6-3,TRBJ1-2,ASSYRDPPNYGYT
TRBV30,TRBJ1-3,AWRGAGGRDTIY
TRBV19,TRBJ1-4,ASIGRNEKLF
TRBV7-2,TRBJ2-3,ASSPTGLAGGGPDTQY
TRBV5-1,TRBJ2-7,ASSQPGRVTVEQY
TRBV6-5,TRBJ1-6,ASGQTSPPLH
TRBV5-5,TRBJ2-2,ASSLEWTGGL
TRBV10-3,TRBJ2-1,AISEPATAPRDEQF
TRBV11-2,TRBJ2-7,ASSYGIQQY
TRBV25-1,TRBJ2-7,ASSSGGRYEQY
TRBV6-5,TRBJ2-5,ASYSGRSFGETQY
TRBV5-1,TRBJ2-3,ASSPFAGAGADTQY
TRBV7-3,TRBJ2-1,ASGVYGEQF
TRBV7-2,TRBJ1-2,ASSLAGTGGSYGYT
TRBV18,TRBJ2-7,ASSPGQSSYEQY
TRBV9,TRBJ1-4,ASSPGQGDEKLF
TRBV4-3,TRBJ2-1,ASSQVEGDEQF